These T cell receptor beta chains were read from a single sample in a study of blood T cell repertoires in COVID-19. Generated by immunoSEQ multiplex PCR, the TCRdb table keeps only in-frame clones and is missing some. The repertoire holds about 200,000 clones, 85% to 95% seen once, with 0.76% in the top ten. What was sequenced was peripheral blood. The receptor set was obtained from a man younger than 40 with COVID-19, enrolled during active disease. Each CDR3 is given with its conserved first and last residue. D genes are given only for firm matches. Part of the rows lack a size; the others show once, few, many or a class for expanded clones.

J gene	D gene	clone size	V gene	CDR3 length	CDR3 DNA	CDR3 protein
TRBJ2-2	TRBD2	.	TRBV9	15	TGTGCCAGCAGCGTAAGCGGGAAGAACACCGGGGAGCTGTTTTTT	CASSVSGKNTGELFF
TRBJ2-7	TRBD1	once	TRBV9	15	TGTGCCAGCAGCGTGGAAGGACAGGGGTACGACGAGCAGTACTTC	CASSVEGQGYDEQYF
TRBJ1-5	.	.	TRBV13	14	TGTGCCAGCAGCTTAGGCCTAATTGCGCAGCCCCAGCATTTT	CASSLGLIAQPQHF
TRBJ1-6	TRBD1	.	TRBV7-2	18	TGTGCCAGCAGCGTTGGGACAGGGGGTACAGGAAGTAATTCACCCCTCCACTTT	CASSVGTGGTGSNSPLHF
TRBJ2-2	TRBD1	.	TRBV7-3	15	TGTGCCAGCAGCCAGACAGGGGAAAACACCGGGGAGCTGTTTTTT	CASSQTGENTGELFF
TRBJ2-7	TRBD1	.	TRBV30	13	TGTGCCTTCTCGGGACAGGGGTACTACGAGCAGTACTTC	CAFSGQGYYEQYF
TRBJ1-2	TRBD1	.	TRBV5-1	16	TGCGCCAGCAGCGGCGGACAGGGGGCTAGGTCGGATGGCTACACCTTC	CASSGGQGARSDGYTF
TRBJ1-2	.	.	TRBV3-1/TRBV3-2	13	TGTGCCAGCAGACTTCAGGGAAACTATGGCTACACCTTC	CASRLQGNYGYTF
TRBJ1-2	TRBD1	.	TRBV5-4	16	TGTGCCAGCAGCTTGGCAGGGGTAGGGGGCCCCTATGGCTACACCTTC	CASSLAGVGGPYGYTF
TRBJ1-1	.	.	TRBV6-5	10	TGTGCCAGCGGGGCAGAAGAAGCTTTCTTT	CASGAEEAFF
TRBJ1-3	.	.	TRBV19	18	TGTGCCAGTAGTATAGCCGGCAGGGGATCCTCGTCTGGAAACACCATATATTTT	CASSIAGRGSSSGNTIYF
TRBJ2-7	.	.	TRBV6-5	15	TGTGCCAGCAGTTACTCGACAGCCGATACCTACGAGCAGTACTTC	CASSYSTADTYEQYF
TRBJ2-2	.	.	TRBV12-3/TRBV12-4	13	TGTGCCAGCAGTTTCGGGAACACCGGGGAGCTGTTTTTT	CASSFGNTGELFF
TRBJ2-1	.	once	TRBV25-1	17	TGTGCCAGCAGTGAATACATTGACTCGAGCTCCTACAATGAGCAGTTCTTC	CASSEYIDSSSYNEQFF
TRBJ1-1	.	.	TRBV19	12	TGTGCCAGTACAGCTGAACTAACTGAAGCTTTCTTT	CASTAELTEAFF
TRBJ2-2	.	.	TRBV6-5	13	TGTGCCAGCATTGGGTGGCTAGACGGGGAGCTGTTTTTT	CASIGWLDGELFF
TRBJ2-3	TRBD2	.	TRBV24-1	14	TGTGCCACCAGTGACTGGGCGGGAGGGGATACGCAGTATTTT	CATSDWAGGDTQYF
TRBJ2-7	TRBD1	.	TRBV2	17	TGTGCCAGCTCCTCTAGGGGTTCAACAGGGGTGTCCTACGAGCAGTACTTC	CASSSRGSTGVSYEQYF
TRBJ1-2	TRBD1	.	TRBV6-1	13	TGTGCCAGCAGTGATCGACAGGGTGGCGGCTACACCTTC	CASSDRQGGGYTF
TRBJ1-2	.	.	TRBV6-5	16	TGTGCCAGCAGTTACTCGATAATAGGAGGAGACTATGGCTACACCTTC	CASSYSIIGGDYGYTF
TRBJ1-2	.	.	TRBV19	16	TGTGCCAGTAGTATAAAACCACCGACAGCTAACTATGGCTACACCTTC	CASSIKPPTANYGYTF
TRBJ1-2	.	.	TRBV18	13	TGTGCCAGCTCACCAGGGCGGGACTATGGCTACACCTTC	CASSPGRDYGYTF
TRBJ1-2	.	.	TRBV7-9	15	TGTGCCAGCAGCATGGGGGGGCGTCTCAAAGGTGGCTACACCTTC	CASSMGGRLKGGYTF
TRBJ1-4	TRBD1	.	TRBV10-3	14	TGTGCCATCAGACCCGGGACAGGGAATGAAAAACTGTTTTTT	CAIRPGTGNEKLFF
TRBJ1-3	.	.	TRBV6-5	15	TGTGCCAGCAGTTACCGCGGCTCCTCTGGAAACACCATATATTTT	CASSYRGSSGNTIYF
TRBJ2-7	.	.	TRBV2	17	TGTGCCAGCAGTACCGCTTGGTTGTTAGCGGACTCCTACGAGCAGTACTTC	CASSTAWLLADSYEQYF
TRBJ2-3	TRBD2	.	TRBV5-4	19	TGTGCCAGCACCATGGGGGGACTAGCGGGGGTGGGTTTCGCAGATACGCAGTATTTT	CASTMGGLAGVGFADTQYF
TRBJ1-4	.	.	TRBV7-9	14	TGTGCCAGCAGCGCTCGGTCCCCAAATGAAAAACTGTTTTTT	CASSARSPNEKLFF